Sequencing of this T cell receptor (beta chain) was carried out in a study of Ad26.COV2.S vaccination and SARS-CoV-2 variants. Study-level information: The trial was COV1001 and the donor's arm was Ad26.COV2.S. Ad26.COV2.S, an intramuscular injection, was given once or twice 56 days apart.

Remarks on this clone: The antigen is unknown.

The ends were cut back, 1 base at V and 0 bases at J, with 12 bases in the middle. CDR1 is SNHLY, CDR2 FYNNEI, per germline. The CDR3 is 17 amino acids. Indicated treatment: 19 received Ad26.COV2.S at low or high dose, single or two shots; about 5 received placebo; per-sample allocation not given. Material that was analyzed had been drawn on day 63 after the first vaccine or placebo injection. Libraries were prepared by immunoSEQ multiplex PCR; TCRdb keeps only in-frame clonotypes and omits some of them. The sample carries hundreds of thousands of clones, about 87% recorded once. Findings of the study overall: Spike-specific TCR breadth in vaccine recipients exceeded that seen in placebo recipients.

The V and J genes are TRBV2 and TRBJ1-4, with D possibly being TRBD1 (5 bases). Sequencing was performed on peripheral blood, taken in a trial of Ad26.COV2.S vaccine versus placebo. The clonotype originates from a person between 18 and 65 years old who received the Ad26.COV2.S COVID-19 vaccine or a placebo. The CDR3 DNA sequence: TGTGCCAGCAGTGAAGAGGGACCCTATGCAACTAATGAAAAACTGTTTTTT. Translating it yields CASSEEGPYATNEKLFF.